This TCR beta chain was sequenced for a study of cytomegalovirus exposure and HLA in healthy donors. Unrecorded immune exposures were likely, despite nominal health at sampling. Points on this clone: Its target is unknown.

Study-level points and caveats: Analyzed later, most CMV-associated TCR beta chains appeared HLA-restricted. In vitro assays verified that three CMV-associated chains recognized CMV antigens specifically.

The CDR3 is 12 amino acids. Germline values: CDR1 MDHEN, CDR2 SYDVKM. V gave up 6 bases and J gave up 8 bases, with 11 bases separating them. 13 Jbeta primers and 60 Vbeta primers were used for the PCR. This table comes from immunoSEQ multiplex PCR, and its TCRdb copy is limited to in-frame clones, with some not included. The sample records about 200,000 clones, about 80% being singletons. The rearrangement links TRBV28 to TRBJ2-1, with TRBD1 as a possible D gene (5 bases). This TCR derives from a man younger than 35 in good health and CMV-seronegative. Input material: PBMCs. The CDR3 protein is CASRQDSYEQFF. The CDR3 DNA is TGTGCCAGCAGACAAGACAGTTATGAGCAGTTCTTC. The whole variable domain, filled in from reference TRBV28 and TRBJ2-1, reads DVKVTQSSRYLVKRTGEKVFLECVQDMDHENMFWYRQDPGLGLRLIYFSYDVKMKEKGDIPEGYSVSREKKERFSLILESASTNQTSMYLCASRQDSYEQFFGPGTRLTVL.